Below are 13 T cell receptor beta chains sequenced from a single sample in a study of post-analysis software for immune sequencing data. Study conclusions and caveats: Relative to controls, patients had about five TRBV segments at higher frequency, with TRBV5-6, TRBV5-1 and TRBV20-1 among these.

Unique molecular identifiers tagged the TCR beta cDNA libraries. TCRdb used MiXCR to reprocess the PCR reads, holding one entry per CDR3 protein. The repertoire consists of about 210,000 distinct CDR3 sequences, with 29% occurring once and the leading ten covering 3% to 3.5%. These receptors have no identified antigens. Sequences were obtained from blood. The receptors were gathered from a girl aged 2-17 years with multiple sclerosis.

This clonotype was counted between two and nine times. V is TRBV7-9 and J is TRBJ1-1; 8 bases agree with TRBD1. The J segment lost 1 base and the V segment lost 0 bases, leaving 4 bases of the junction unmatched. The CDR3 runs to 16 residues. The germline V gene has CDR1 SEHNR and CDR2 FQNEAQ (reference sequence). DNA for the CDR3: TGTGCCAGCAGCTTAGCCGCAGGGGGCCCGAACACTGAAGCTTTCTTT. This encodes CASSLAAGGPNTEAFF. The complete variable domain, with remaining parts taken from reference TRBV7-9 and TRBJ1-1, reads DTGVSQNPRHKITKRGQNVTFRCDPISEHNRLYWYRQTLGQGPEFLTYFQNEAQLEKSRLLSDRFSAERPKGSFSTLEIQRTEQGDSAMYLCASSLAAGGPNTEAFFGQGTRLTVV.

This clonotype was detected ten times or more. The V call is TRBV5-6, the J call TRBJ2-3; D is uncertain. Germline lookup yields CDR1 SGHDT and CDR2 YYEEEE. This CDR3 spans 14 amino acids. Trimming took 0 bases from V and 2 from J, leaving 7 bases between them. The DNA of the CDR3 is TGTGCCAGCAGCTTGGGTGATATCACAGATACGCAGTATTTT. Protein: CASSLGDITDTQYF.

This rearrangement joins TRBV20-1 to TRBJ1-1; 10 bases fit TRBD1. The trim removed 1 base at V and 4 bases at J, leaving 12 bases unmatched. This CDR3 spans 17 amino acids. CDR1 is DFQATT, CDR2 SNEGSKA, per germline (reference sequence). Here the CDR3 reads CSARGQGQGVRGTEAFF. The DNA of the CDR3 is TGCAGTGCTAGAGGTCAAGGACAGGGGGTTAGGGGCACTGAAGCTTTCTTT.

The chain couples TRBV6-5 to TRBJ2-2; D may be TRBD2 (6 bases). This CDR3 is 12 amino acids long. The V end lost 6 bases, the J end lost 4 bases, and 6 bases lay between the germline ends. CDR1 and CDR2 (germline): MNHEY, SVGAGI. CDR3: CASRGGTGELFF. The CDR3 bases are TGTGCCAGCAGGGGAGGCACCGGGGAGCTGTTTTTT.

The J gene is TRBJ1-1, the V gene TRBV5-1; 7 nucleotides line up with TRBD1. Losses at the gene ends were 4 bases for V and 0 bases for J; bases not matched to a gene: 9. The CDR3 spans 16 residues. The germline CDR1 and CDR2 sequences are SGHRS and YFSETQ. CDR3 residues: CASSPTGQAMNTEAFF. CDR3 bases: TGCGCCAGCAGCCCGACCGGACAGGCAATGAACACTGAAGCTTTCTTT.

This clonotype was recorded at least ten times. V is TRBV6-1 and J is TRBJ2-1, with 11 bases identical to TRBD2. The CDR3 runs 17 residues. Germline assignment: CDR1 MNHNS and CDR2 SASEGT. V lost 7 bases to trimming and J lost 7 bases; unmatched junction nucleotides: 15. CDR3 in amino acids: CASTLGVAGGPRNEQFF. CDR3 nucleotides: TGTGCCAGCACCCTTGGGGTAGCGGGGGGGCCACGGAATGAGCAGTTCTTC.

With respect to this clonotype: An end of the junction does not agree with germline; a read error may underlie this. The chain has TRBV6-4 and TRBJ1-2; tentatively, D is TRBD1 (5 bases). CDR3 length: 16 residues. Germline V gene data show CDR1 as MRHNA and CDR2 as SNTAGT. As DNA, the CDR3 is TGTGCCAGCAGTGCCGCGGGGGGAAAGTCGAGCTATGACTACACCTTC. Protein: CASSAAGGKSSYDYTF.

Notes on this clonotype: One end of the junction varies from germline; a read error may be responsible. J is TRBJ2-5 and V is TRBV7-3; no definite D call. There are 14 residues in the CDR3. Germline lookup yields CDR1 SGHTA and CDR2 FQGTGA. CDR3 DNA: TGTGTCAGCAGCCCGACGGGCCTACCCAAGACCCAGTACTTC. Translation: CVSSPTGLPKTQYF.

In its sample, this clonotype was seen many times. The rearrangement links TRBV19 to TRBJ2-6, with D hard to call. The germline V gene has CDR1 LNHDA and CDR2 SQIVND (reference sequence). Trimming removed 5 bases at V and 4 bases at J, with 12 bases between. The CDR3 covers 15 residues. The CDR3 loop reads CASSSDPAGANVLTF. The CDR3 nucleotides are TGTGCCAGTAGTTCCGACCCGGCCGGGGCCAACGTCCTGACTTTC.

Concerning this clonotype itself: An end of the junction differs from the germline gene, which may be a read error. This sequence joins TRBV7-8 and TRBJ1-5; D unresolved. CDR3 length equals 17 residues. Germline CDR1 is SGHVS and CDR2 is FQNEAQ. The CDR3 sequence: CASSRTREGWSNQPRHF. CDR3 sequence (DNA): TGTGCCAGCAGCAGGACCCGGGAAGGCTGGAGCAATCAGCCCCGGCATTTT.

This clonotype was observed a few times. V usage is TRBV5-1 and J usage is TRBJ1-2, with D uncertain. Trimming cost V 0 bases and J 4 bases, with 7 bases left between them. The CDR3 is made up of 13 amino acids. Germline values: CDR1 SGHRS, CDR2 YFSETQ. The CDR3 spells CASSLEVLYGYTF. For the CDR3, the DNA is TGCGCCAGCAGCTTGGAAGTCCTCTATGGCTACACCTTC.

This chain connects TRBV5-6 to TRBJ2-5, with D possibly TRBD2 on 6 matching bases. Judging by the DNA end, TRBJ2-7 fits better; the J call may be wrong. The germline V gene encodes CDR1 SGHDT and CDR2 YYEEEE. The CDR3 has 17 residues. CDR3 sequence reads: CASSSPLRGGLEYEQYF. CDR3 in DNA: TGTGCCAGCAGCTCTCCCTTGAGGGGAGGTTTGGAGTACGAGCAGTACTTC.

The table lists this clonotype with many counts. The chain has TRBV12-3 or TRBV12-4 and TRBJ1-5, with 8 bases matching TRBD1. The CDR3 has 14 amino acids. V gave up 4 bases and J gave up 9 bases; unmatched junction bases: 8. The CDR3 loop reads CASSSDRGVSPQHF. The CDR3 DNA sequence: TGTGCCAGCAGTTCCGACAGGGGTGTGTCGCCCCAGCATTTT.